This T cell receptor (beta chain) appears in the sequencing data of a study of blood T cell repertoires in COVID-19. Profiling relied on immunoSEQ multiplex PCR, and the TCRdb table lists in-frame clones only, not all of them. Here the sample spans roughly 290,000 clones, 80% to 90% being singletons. This clone was counted a few times. This clonotype was obtained from a man aged 25 to 45 who had recovered from COVID-19. The specimen was PBMCs or T cells enriched from blood (not recorded which).

CDR3 nucleotide sequence: TGTGCCTGGAGTGTTACAGGGTGGGACGAGCAGTACTTC. Translated: CAWSVTGWDEQYF. This chain joins TRBV30 and TRBJ2-7; D is perhaps TRBD1 (6 bases). V dropped 0 bases and J dropped 5 bases, with 11 bases sitting between them. This CDR3 region has 13 residues. From germline, CDR1 is GTSNPN and CDR2 SVGIG (reference sequence).